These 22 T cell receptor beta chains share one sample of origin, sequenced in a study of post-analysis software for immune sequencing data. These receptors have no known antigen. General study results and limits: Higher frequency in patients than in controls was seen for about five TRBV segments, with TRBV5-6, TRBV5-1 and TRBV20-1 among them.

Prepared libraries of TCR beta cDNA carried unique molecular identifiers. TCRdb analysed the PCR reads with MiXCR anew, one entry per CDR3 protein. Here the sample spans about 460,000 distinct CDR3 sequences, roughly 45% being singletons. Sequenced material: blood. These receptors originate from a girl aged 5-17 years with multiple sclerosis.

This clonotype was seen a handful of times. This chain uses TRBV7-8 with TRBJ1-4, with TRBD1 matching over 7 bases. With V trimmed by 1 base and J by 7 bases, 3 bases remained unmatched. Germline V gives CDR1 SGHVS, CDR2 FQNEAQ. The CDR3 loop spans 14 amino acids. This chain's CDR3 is CASSLGQGVEKLFF. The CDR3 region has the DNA TGTGCCAGCAGCTTAGGACAGGGAGTTGAAAAACTGTTTTTT.

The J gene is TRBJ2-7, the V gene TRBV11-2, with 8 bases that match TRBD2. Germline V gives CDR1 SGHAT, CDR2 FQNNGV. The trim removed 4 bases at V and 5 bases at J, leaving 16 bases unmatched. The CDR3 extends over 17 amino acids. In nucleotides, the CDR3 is TGTGCCAGCAGCTCAGGACATGGGAGCGGGAGTCCTCACGAGCAGTACTTC. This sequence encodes CASSSGHGSGSPHEQYF.

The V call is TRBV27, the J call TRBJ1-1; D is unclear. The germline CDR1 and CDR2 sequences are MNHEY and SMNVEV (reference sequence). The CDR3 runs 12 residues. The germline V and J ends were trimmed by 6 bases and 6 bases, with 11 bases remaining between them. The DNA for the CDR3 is TGTGCCAGCAGCTCGCGGGAGGCTGAAGCTTTCTTT. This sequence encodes CASSSREAEAFF.

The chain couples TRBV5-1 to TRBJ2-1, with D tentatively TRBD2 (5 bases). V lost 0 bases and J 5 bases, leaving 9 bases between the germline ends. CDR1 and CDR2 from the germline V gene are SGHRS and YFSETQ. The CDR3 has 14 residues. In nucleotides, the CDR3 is TGCGCCAGCAGCTTGGACCGGGGTAACAATGAGCAGTTCTTC. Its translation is CASSLDRGNNEQFF.

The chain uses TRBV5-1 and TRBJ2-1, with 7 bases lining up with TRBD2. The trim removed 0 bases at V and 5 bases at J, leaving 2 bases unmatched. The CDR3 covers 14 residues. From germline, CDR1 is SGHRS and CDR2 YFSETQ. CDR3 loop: CASSLDGRDNEQFF. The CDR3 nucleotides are TGCGCCAGCAGCTTGGATGGGAGGGACAATGAGCAGTTCTTC.

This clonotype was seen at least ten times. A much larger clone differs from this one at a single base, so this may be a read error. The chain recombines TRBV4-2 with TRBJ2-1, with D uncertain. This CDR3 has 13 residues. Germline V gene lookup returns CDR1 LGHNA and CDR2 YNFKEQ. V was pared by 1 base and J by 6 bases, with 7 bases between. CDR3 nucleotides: TGTGCCAGCAGCCAAGGGTCGGGCAATGAGCAGTTCTTC. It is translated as CASSQGSGNEQFF.

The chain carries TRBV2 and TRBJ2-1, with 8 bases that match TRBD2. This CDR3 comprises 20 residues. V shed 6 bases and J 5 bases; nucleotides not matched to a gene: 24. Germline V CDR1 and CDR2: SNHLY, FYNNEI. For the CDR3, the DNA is TGTGCCAGCAGGCGTGTGAAGCTACCCCTCGCGCGGGAGGTCGACAATGAGCAGTTCTTC. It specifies CASRRVKLPLAREVDNEQFF. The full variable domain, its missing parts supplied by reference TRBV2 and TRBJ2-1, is EPEVTQTPSHQVTQMGQEVILRCVPISNHLYFYWYRQILGQKVEFLVSFYNNEISEKSEIFDDQFSVERPDGSNFTLKIRSTKLEDSAMYFCASRRVKLPLAREVDNEQFFGPGTRLTVL.

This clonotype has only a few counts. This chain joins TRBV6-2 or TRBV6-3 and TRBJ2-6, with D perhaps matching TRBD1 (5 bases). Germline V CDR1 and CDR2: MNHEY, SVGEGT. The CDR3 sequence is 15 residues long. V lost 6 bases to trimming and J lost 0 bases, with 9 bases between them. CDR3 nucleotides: TGTGCCAGCAGATCACAGGACTCTGGGGCCAACGTCCTGACTTTC. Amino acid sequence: CASRSQDSGANVLTF.

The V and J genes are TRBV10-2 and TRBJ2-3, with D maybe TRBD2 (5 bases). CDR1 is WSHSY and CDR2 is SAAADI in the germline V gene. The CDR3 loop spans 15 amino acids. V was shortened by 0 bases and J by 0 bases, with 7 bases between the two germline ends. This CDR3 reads CASSESSESTDTQYF. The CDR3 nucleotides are TGCGCCAGCAGTGAGTCTAGCGAAAGCACAGATACGCAGTATTTT.

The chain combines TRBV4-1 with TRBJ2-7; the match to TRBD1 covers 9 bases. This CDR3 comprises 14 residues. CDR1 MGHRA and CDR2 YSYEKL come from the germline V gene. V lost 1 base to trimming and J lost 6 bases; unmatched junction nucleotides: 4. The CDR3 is CASSQGGTGSEQYF. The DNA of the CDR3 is TGCGCCAGCAGCCAAGGGGGGACAGGGAGCGAGCAGTACTTC.

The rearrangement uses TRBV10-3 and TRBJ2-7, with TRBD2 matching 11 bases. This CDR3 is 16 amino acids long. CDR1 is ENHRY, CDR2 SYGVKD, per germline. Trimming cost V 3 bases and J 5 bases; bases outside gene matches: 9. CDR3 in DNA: TGTGCCATCAGTGATGGTAGCGGGAGGGCGGGGGACGAGCAGTACTTC. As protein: CAISDGSGRAGDEQYF.

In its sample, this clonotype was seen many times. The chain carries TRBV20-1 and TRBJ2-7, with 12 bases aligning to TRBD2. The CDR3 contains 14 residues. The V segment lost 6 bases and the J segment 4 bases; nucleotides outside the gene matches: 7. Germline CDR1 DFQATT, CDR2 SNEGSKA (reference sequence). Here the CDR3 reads CSAPSGRARYEQYF. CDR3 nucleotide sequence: TGCAGTGCCCCTAGCGGGAGGGCCAGATACGAGCAGTACTTC.

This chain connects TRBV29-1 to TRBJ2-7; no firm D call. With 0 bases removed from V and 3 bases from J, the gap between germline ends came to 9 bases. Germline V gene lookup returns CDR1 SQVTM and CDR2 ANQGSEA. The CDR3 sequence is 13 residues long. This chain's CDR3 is CSVEDLTNYEQYF. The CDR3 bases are TGCAGCGTTGAAGATCTCACAAACTACGAGCAGTACTTC.

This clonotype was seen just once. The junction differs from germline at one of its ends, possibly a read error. The CDR3 spells CVSSSDGGPNYGYTF. The CDR3 region has the DNA TGTGTCAGCAGTTCGGACGGTGGCCCTAACTATGGCTACACCTTC. The chain employs TRBV6-5 and TRBJ1-2; D is uncertain. This CDR3 has 15 amino acids. In germline, CDR1 is MNHEY, CDR2 SVGAGI.

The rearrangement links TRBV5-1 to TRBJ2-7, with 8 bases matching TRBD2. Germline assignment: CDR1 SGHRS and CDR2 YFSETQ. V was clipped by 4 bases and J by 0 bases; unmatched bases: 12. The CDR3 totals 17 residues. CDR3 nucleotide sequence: TGCGCCAGCAGCCATAAGCTGGCGGGAGGTCTCTCCTACGAGCAGTACTTC. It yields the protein CASSHKLAGGLSYEQYF.

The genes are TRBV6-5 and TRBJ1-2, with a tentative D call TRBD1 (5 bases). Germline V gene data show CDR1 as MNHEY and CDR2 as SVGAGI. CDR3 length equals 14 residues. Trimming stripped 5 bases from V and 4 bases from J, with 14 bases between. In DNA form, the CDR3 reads TGTGCCAGCAGTGGGGAACAGGCGTCCTATGGCTACACCTTC. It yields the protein CASSGEQASYGYTF.

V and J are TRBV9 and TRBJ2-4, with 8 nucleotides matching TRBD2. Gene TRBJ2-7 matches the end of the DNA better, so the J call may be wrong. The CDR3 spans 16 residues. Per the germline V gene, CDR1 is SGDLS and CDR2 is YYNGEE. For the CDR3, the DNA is TGTGCCAGCAGCCTAAATAGCGGGGCCCTCTCCTACGAGCAGTACTTC. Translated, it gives CASSLNSGALSYEQYF.

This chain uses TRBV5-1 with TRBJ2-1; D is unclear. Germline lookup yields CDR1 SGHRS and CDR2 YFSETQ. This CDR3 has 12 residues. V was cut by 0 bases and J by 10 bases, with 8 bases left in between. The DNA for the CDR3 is TGCGCCAGCAGCTTGGCGTACGGGGAGCAGTTCTTC. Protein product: CASSLAYGEQFF.

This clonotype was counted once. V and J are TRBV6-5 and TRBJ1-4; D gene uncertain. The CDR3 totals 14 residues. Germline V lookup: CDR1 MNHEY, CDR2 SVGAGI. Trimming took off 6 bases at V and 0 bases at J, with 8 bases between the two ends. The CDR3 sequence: CASRLSATNEKLFF. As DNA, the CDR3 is TGTGCCAGCAGGCTGTCGGCAACTAATGAAAAACTGTTTTTT.

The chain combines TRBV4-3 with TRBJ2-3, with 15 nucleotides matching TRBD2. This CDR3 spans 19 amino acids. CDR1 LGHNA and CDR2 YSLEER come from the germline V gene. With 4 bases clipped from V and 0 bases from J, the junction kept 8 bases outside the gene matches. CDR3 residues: CASSRTSGRDAQSTDTQYF. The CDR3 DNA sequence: TGCGCCAGCAGCCGGACTAGCGGGAGGGACGCACAAAGCACAGATACGCAGTATTTT.

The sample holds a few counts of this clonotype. In DNA form, the CDR3 reads TGCAGTGCTACCTGGAGGGTAAACTACGAGCAGTACTTC. This encodes CSATWRVNYEQYF. V gene TRBV20-1 combines with J gene TRBJ2-7; possibly TRBD2 for D (6 bases). Per germline, CDR1 DFQATT and CDR2 SNEGSKA (reference sequence). Trimming removed 4 bases from V and 3 bases from J, with 13 bases in between. The CDR3 runs to 13 residues.

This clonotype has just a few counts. CDR3 coding DNA: TGCGCCAGCAGCCAAGCACCGGGACACCTGACTAGCGGGAGTTCGAATGAGCAGTTCTTC. Its protein is CASSQAPGHLTSGSSNEQFF. This rearrangement joins TRBV4-1 to TRBJ2-1, with 12 bases lining up with TRBD2. CDR1 MGHRA and CDR2 YSYEKL come from the germline V gene. V gave up 1 base and J gave up 7 bases; unmatched junction bases: 17. This CDR3 has 20 amino acids.